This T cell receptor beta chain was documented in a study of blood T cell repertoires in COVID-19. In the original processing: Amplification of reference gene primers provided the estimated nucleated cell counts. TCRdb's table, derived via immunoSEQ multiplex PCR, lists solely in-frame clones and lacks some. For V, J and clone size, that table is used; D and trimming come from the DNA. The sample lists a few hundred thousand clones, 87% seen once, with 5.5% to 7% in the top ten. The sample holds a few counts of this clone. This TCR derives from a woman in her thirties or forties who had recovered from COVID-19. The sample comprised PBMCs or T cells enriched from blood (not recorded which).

CDR3 in amino acids: CASSAQGGSYQETQYF. The CDR3 coding sequence is TGTGCCAGCAGCGCCCAGGGGGGATCCTACCAAGAGACCCAGTACTTC. The chain carries TRBV9 and TRBJ2-5, with D tentatively TRBD1 (7 bases). Trimming left V 3 bases short and J 0 bases short, with 15 bases between. The CDR3 runs to 16 residues. Germline values: CDR1 SGDLS, CDR2 YYNGEE.